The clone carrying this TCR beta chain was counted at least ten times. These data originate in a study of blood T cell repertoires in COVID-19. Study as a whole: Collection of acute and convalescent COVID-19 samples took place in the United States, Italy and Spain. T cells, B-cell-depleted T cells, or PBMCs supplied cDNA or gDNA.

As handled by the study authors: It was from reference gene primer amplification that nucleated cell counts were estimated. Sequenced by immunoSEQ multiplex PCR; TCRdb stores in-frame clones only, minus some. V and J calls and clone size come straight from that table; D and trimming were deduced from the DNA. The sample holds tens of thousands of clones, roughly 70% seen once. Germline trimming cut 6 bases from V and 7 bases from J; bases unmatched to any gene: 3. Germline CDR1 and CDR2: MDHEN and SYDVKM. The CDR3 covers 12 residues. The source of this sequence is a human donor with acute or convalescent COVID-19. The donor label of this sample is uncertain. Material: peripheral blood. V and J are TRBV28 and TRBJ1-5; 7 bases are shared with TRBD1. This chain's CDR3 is CASRRGLQPQHF. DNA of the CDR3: TGTGCCAGCAGAAGGGGGCTCCAGCCCCAGCATTTT.